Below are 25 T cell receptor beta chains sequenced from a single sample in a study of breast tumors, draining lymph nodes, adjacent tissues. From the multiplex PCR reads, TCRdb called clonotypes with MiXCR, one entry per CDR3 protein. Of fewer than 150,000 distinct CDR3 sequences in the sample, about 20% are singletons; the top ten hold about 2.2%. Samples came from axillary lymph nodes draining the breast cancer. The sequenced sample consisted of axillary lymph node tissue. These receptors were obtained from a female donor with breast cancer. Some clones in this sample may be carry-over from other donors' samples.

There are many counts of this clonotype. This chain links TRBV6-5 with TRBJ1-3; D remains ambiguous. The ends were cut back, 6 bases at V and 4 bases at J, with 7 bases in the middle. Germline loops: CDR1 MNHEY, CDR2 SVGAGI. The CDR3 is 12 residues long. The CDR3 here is CASSGVGNTIYF. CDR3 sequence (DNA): TGTGCCAGCAGCGGGGTCGGAAACACCATATATTTT.

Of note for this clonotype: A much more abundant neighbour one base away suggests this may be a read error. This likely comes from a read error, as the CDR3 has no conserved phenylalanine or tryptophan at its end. Here the CDR3 reads CASRGTGRSEKLFL. CDR3 DNA sequence: TGTGCCAGCAGGGGGACAGGTCGGAGTGAAAAACTGTTTCTT. The V call is TRBV12-3 or TRBV12-4, the J call TRBJ1-4, with 8 bases that match TRBD1. The CDR3 runs to 14 residues. Unmatched junction bases numbered 7, after V lost 6 bases and J lost 7 bases.

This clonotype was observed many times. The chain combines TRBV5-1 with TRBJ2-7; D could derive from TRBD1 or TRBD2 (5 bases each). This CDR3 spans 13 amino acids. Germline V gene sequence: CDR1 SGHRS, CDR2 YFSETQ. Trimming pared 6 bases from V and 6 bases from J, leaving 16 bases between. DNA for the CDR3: TGCGCCAGCAAGGCTGTAGGGGCGGGCGAGCAGTACTTC. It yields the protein CASKAVGAGEQYF.

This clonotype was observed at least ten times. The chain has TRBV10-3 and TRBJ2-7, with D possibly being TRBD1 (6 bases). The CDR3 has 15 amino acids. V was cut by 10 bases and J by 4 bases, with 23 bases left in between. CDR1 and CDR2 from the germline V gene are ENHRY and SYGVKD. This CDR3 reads CATCRSGTRTYEQYF. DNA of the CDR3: TGTGCCACCTGTCGATCCGGGACAAGGACGTACGAGCAGTACTTC.

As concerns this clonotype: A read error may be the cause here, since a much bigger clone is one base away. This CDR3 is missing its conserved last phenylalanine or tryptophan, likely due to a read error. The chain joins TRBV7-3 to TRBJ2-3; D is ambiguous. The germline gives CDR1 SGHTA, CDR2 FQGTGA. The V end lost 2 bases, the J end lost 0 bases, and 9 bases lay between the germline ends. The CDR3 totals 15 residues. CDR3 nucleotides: TGTGCCAGCAGCTTAGGACCCGGGAGCACAGATACGCAGTATCTT. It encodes CASSLGPGSTDTQYL.

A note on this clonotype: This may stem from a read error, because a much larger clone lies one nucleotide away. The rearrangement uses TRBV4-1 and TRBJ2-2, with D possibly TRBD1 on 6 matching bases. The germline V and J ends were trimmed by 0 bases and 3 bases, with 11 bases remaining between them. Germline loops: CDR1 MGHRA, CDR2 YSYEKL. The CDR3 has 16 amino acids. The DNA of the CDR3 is TGCGCCAGCAGCCAAGATAGGACAGTCTACACCGGGGAGCTGTTTTTT. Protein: CASSQDRTVYTGELFF.

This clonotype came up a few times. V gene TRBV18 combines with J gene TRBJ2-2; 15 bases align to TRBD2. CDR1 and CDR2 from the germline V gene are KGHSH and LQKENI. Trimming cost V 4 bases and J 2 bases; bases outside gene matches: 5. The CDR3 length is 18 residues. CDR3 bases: TGTGCCAGCTCACGAGGACTAGCGGGAGGGGCTAACACCGGGGAGCTGTTTTTT. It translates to CASSRGLAGGANTGELFF.

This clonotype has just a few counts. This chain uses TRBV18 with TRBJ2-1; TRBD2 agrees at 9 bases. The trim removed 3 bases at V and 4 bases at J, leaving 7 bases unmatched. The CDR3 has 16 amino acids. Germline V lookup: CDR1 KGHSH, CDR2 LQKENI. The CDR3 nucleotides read TGTGCCAGCTCACCGGTCTGGCTAGCGGGATACAATGAGCAGTTCTTC. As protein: CASSPVWLAGYNEQFF.

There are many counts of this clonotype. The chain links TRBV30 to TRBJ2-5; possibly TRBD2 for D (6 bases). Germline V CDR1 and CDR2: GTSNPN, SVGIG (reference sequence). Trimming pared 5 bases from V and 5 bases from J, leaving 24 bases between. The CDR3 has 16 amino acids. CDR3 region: CAWGRRDVRTGETQYF. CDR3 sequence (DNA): TGTGCCTGGGGGAGGCGAGACGTTCGGACGGGGGAGACCCAGTACTTC.

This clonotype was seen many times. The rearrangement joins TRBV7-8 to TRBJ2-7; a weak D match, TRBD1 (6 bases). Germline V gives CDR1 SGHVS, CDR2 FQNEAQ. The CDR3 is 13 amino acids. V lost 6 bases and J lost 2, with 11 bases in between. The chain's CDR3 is CASSFTGPYEQYF. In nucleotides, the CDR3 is TGTGCCAGCAGTTTTACAGGGCCCTACGAGCAGTACTTC.

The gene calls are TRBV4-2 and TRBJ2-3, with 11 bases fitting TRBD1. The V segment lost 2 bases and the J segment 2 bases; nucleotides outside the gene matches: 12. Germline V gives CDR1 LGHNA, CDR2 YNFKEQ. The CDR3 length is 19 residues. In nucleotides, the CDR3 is TGTGCCAGCAGCCAATCGCAACCGGGACAGGGGGTTTTCACAGATACGCAGTATTTT. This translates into CASSQSQPGQGVFTDTQYF.

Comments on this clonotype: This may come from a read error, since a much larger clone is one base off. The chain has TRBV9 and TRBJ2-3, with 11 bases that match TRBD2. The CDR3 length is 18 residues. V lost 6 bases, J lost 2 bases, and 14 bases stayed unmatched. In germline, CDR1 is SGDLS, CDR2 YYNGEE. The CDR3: CASTPRPGLAELTDTQYF. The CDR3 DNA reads TGTGCCAGCACCCCCCGCCCGGGACTAGCGGAGCTCACAGATACGCAGTATTTT.

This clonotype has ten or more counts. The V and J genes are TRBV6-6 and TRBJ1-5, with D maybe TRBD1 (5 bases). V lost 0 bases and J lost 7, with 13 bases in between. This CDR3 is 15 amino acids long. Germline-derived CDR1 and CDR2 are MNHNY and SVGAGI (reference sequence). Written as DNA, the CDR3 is TGTGCCAGCAGTTACTCGATTAGAGGGGAACAGCCCCAGCATTTT. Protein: CASSYSIRGEQPQHF.

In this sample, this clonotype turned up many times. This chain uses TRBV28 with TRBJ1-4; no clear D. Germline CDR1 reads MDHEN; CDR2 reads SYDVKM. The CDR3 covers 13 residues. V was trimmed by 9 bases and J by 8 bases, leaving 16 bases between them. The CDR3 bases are TGTGCCAGTTTTAAGCGAGGATGGGAAAAACTGTTTTTT. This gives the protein CASFKRGWEKLFF.

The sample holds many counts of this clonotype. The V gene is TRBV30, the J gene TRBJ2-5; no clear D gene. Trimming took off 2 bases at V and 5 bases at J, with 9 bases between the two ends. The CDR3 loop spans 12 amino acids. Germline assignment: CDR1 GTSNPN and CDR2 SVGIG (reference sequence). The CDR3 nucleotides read TGTGCCTGGAGTAGGGAAGGGGAGACCCAGTACTTC. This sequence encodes CAWSREGETQYF. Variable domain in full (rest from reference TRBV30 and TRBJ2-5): SQTIHQWPATLVQPVGSPLSLECTVEGTSNPNLYWYRQAAGRGLQLLFYSVGIGQISSEVPQNLSASRPQDRQFILSSKKLLLSDSGFYLCAWSREGETQYFGPGTRLLVL.

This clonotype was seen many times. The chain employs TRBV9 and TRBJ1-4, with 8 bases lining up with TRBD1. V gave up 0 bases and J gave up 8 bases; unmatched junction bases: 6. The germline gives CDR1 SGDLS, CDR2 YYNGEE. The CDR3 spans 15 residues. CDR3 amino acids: CASSVGTGKSEKLFF. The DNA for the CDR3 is TGTGCCAGCAGCGTAGGGACAGGGAAAAGCGAAAAACTGTTTTTT.

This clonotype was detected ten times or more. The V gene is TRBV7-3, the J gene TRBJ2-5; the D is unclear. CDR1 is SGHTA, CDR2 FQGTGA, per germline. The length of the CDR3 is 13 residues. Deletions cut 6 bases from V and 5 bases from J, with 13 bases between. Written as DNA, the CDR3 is TGTGCCAGCAGTATTGGGTCCGGGGAGACCCAGTACTTC. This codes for CASSIGSGETQYF.

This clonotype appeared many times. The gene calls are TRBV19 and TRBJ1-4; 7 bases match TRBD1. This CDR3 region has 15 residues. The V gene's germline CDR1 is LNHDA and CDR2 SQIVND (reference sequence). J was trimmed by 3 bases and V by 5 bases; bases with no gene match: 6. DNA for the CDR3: TGTGCCAGTAGTGCTTACAGGGGAGCTAATGAAAAACTGTTTTTT. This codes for CASSAYRGANEKLFF.

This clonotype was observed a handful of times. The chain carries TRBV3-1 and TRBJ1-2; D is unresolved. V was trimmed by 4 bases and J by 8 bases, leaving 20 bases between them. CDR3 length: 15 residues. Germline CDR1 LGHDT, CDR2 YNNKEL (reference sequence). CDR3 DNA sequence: TGTGCCAGCAGCCTCCAGGCCAGAGGGATGTGGGGCTACACCTTC. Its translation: CASSLQARGMWGYTF.

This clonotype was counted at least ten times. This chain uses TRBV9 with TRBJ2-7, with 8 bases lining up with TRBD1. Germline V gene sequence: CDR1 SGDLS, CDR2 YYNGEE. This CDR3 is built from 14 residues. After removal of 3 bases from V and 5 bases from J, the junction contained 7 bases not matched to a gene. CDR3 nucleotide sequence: TGTGCCAGCAGCGCCCATCAGGGGGCCGACGAGCAGTACTTC. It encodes CASSAHQGADEQYF.

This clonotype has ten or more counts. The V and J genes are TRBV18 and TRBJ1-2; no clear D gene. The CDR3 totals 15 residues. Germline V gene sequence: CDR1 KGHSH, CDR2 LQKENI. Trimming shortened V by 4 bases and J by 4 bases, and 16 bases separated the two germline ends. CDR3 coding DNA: TGTGCCAGCTCACGAATCCCGGGAGGGTCCTATGGCTACACCTTC. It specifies CASSRIPGGSYGYTF.

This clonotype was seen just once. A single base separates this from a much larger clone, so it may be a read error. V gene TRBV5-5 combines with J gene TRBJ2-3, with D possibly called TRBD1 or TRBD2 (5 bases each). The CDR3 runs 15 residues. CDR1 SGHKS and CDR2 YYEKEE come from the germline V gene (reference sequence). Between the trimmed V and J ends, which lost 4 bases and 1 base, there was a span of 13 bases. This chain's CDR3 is CASSLGATGTDTQYF. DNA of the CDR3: TGTGCCAGCAGCCTCGGGGCCACTGGCACAGATACGCAGTATTTT.

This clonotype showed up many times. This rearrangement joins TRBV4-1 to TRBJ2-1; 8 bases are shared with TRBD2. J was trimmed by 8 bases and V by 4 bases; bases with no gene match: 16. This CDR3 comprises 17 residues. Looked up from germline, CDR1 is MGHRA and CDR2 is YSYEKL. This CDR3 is CASSPVAGLVRGDEQFF. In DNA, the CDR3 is TGCGCCAGCAGCCCAGTAGCGGGACTCGTACGGGGGGATGAGCAGTTCTTC.

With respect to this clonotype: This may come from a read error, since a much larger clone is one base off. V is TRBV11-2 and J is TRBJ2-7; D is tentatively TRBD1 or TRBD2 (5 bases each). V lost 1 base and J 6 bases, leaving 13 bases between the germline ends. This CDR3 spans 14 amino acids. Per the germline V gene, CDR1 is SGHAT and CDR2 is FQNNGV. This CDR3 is CASSLVGDGCEQYF. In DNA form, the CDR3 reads TGTGCCAGCAGCTTAGTGGGGGACGGCTGCGAGCAGTACTTC. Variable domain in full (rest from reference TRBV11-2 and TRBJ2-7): EAGVAQSPRYKIIEKRQSVAFWCNPISGHATLYWYQQILGQGPKLLIQFQNNGVVDDSQLPKDRFSAERLKGVDSTLKIQPAKLEDSAVYLCASSLVGDGCEQYFGPGTRLTVT.

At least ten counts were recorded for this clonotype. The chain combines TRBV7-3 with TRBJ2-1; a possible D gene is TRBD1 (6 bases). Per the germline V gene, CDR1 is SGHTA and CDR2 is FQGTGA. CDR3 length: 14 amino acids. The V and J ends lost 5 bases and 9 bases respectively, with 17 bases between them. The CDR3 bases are TGTGCCAGCAGCGACCAGGGGCTGGGAACTGAGCAGTTCTTC. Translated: CASSDQGLGTEQFF.